The 23 T cell receptor beta chains below were found in one sample sequenced in a study of early T cells in non-severe SARS-CoV-2 infection (dated by TCRdb to the early 2020s). Library construction relied on 5' RACE. The run used a NextSeq 500. In-frame beta chains were kept once TCRdb had trimmed the public reads at Q25 with fastp and called clones with MiXCR. Every CDR3 protein is listed once, alongside the most common genes and DNA of its rows. Counted in this sample were around 93,000 distinct CDR3 sequences; roughly 12% of them appeared once. The ten largest clones capture 3.5% to 5% of the sample. This sample comprised whole blood, obtained at baseline. The receptor source for this set is an adult who was a healthcare worker with PCR-confirmed SARS-CoV-2 infection or an uninfected control (not recorded which).

This clonotype was found many times. The chain has TRBV29-1 and TRBJ1-1, with a tentative D call TRBD1 (6 bases). Trimming shortened V by 4 bases and J by 3 bases, and 12 bases separated the two germline ends. Germline CDR1 and CDR2: SQVTM and ANQGSEA. This CDR3 region has 13 residues. CDR3 residues: CSVGWGHDTEAFF. DNA of the CDR3: TGCAGCGTTGGTTGGGGGCATGACACTGAAGCTTTCTTT. Using reference TRBV29-1 and TRBJ1-1 for the parts outside the CDR3, the full variable domain is SAVISQKPSRDICQRGTSLTIQCQVDSQVTMMFWYRQQPGQSLTLIATANQGSEATYESGFVIDKFPISRPNLTFSTLTVSNMSPEDSSIYLCSVGWGHDTEAFFGQGTRLTVV.

This clonotype was observed a few times. This chain connects TRBV11-2 to TRBJ2-7, with 7 bases that match TRBD2. The germline V gene has CDR1 SGHAT and CDR2 FQNNGV. There are 14 residues in the CDR3. The ends lost 5 bases at V and 5 bases at J; junction bases unmatched: 9. CDR3 residues: CASSLWGGLDEQYF. DNA of the CDR3: TGTGCCAGCAGCCTTTGGGGGGGTTTGGACGAGCAGTACTTC.

The gene calls are TRBV28 and TRBJ2-1; 7 bases are shared with TRBD2. The length of the CDR3 is 13 residues. Losses at the gene ends were 9 bases for V and 7 bases for J; bases not matched to a gene: 9. CDR1 is MDHEN and CDR2 is SYDVKM in the germline V gene. The CDR3 reads CASEGGSRNEQFF. The CDR3 DNA sequence: TGTGCCAGTGAGGGAGGGAGTCGGAATGAGCAGTTCTTC.

The chain is built from TRBV30 and TRBJ2-1; possibly TRBD2 for D (5 bases). CDR1 is GTSNPN and CDR2 is SVGIG in the germline V gene (reference sequence). The V end was cut by 0 bases, the J end by 13 bases, with 10 bases between. This CDR3 region has 11 residues. DNA of the CDR3: TGTGCCTGGAGTGTACTGAGGGAACAGTTCTTC. Encoded protein: CAWSVLREQFF.

This clonotype was observed at least ten times. This chain links TRBV5-4 with TRBJ1-5; 8 positions match TRBD1. The J segment lost 7 bases and the V segment lost 2 bases, leaving 8 bases of the junction unmatched. The CDR3 has 15 amino acids. Germline V gene data show CDR1 as SGHNT and CDR2 as YYREEE (reference sequence). The CDR3 DNA reads TGTGCCAGCAGCTTCGGTGGACAGGGTAACCAGCCCCAGCATTTT. Amino acid sequence: CASSFGGQGNQPQHF.

The sample holds many counts of this clonotype. The chain employs TRBV12-3 or TRBV12-4 and TRBJ2-2; TRBD1 is a possible D gene (5 bases). V gave up 2 bases and J gave up 7 bases, with 11 bases separating them. The CDR3 contains 14 residues. The CDR3 here is CASSLIQGRGELFF. Written as DNA, the CDR3 is TGTGCCAGCAGTTTAATTCAGGGCCGCGGGGAGCTGTTTTTT.

This clonotype was picked up a small number of times. CDR3 nucleotides: TGTGCCAGCAGCGTGGGACAGGGGCCGACTAATGAAAAACTGTTTTTT. It translates to CASSVGQGPTNEKLFF. This chain uses TRBV5-8 with TRBJ1-4; 10 positions match TRBD1. The germline gives CDR1 SGHTS, CDR2 YDEGEE. The CDR3 is 16 residues long. J lost 2 bases, V lost 4 bases, and 5 bases had no gene match. Variable domain in full (rest from reference TRBV5-8 and TRBJ1-4): EAGVTQSPTHLIKTRGQQATLRCSPISGHTSVYWYQQALGLGLQFLLWYDEGEERNRGNFPPRFSGRQFPNYSSELNVNALELEDSALYLCASSVGQGPTNEKLFFGSGTQLSVL.

This clonotype has only a few counts. The chain links TRBV7-6 to TRBJ1-1, with D possibly matching TRBD1 (5 bases). CDR1 is SGHVS and CDR2 is FNYEAQ in the germline V gene. V was cut by 1 base and J by 4 bases, with 13 bases left in between. CDR3 length: 15 amino acids. The CDR3 protein is CASSLGAGVITEAFF. DNA of the CDR3: TGTGCCAGCAGCTTAGGAGCGGGGGTAATCACTGAAGCTTTCTTT.

Worth noting for this clonotype: A much larger clone is a single base away; this may be a read error. This chain links TRBV5-4 with TRBJ2-2; TRBD1 is a possible D gene (5 bases). V lost 1 base to trimming and J lost 7 bases, with 14 bases between them. The CDR3 consists of 15 residues. CDR1 is SGHNT and CDR2 is YYREEE in the germline V gene (reference sequence). The CDR3 loop reads CASSLHQGLVGELFF. The CDR3, as DNA: TGTGCCAGCAGCTTGCACCAGGGTCTTGTCGGGGAGCTGTTTTTT.

This clonotype has ten or more counts. The CDR3 DNA reads TGTGCCAGCAGCCGACAGGGGCCAACTGGAAACACCATATATTTT. It codes for CASSRQGPTGNTIYF. J is TRBJ1-3 and V is TRBV3-1, with 8 bases matching TRBD1. This CDR3 region has 15 residues. Per the germline V gene, CDR1 is LGHDT and CDR2 is YNNKEL (reference sequence). Germline trimming cut 4 bases from V and 2 bases from J; bases unmatched to any gene: 4.

The V and J genes are TRBV21-1 and TRBJ1-2; the table names TRBD1, a call not compared with the DNA. TRBV21-1 is listed as a pseudogene. The CDR3 extends over 12 amino acids. In DNA form, the CDR3 reads TGTGCCAGCCTAGGGGGCCCCCATGGCTACACCTTC. Protein: CASLGGPHGYTF.

This clonotype was recorded at least ten times. The rearrangement joins TRBV18 to TRBJ2-3; perhaps D is TRBD1 or TRBD2 (5 bases each). The CDR3 sequence is 16 residues long. Germline loops: CDR1 KGHSH, CDR2 LQKENI. Trimming took 3 bases from V and 0 from J, leaving 13 bases between them. CDR3: CASSPGTATSTDTQYF. CDR3 bases: TGTGCCAGCTCACCCGGGACGGCTACTAGCACAGATACGCAGTATTTT. Together with reference TRBV18 and TRBJ2-3, the CDR3 gives the full variable domain: NAGVMQNPRHLVRRRGQEARLRCSPMKGHSHVYWYRQLPEEGLKFMVYLQKENIIDESGMPKERFSAEFPKEGPSILRIQQVVRGDSAAYFCASSPGTATSTDTQYFGPGTRLTVL.

The rearrangement uses TRBV4-2 and TRBJ1-1; D is unresolved. The V and J ends lost 1 base and 0 bases respectively, with 18 bases between them. The CDR3 runs to 18 residues. The germline V gene has CDR1 LGHNA and CDR2 YNFKEQ. The DNA for the CDR3 is TGTGCCAGCAGCCAAGTAAGCGCGTTTGGCTACATGAACACTGAAGCTTTCTTT. Amino acid sequence: CASSQVSAFGYMNTEAFF.

The table lists this clonotype with many counts. The V and J genes are TRBV28 and TRBJ1-5; TRBD1 matches at 7 bases. V shed 8 bases, J shed 2 bases, and the junction held 9 bases outside the gene matches. Germline CDR1 and CDR2: MDHEN and SYDVKM. The CDR3 runs 15 residues. The CDR3 spells CASDTAGGGNQPQHF. CDR3 DNA sequence: TGTGCCAGCGACACGGCAGGGGGTGGCAATCAGCCCCAGCATTTT.

The chain links TRBV7-2 to TRBJ1-1; D perhaps matches TRBD1 (5 bases). The CDR3 consists of 16 residues. The germline gives CDR1 SGHTA, CDR2 FQGNSA. Trimming removed 5 bases at V and 1 base at J, with 17 bases between. CDR3 DNA sequence: TGTGCCAGCAGCCCCCTCCCGGGGGGGAGGAACACTGAAGCTTTCTTT. It is translated as CASSPLPGGRNTEAFF.

The genes are TRBV15 and TRBJ1-1, with D possibly TRBD1 on 6 matching bases. The V end lost 3 bases, the J end lost 6 bases, and 26 bases lay between the germline ends. The germline gives CDR1 LNHNV, CDR2 YYDKDF (reference sequence). The CDR3 contains 18 residues. The CDR3 loop is CATSSDSLVGAYKAEAFF. The CDR3, as DNA: TGTGCCACCAGCAGTGATTCGTTGGTGGGGGCATACAAAGCTGAAGCTTTCTTT.

This clonotype was found many times. This rearrangement joins TRBV7-2 to TRBJ2-2; TRBD2 might be the D (7 bases). This CDR3 has 16 amino acids. Germline V gene sequence: CDR1 SGHTA, CDR2 FQGNSA. Trimming took off 0 bases at V and 0 bases at J, with 8 bases between the two ends. The CDR3 loop is CASSLAGGPNTGELFF. The CDR3 DNA sequence: TGTGCCAGCAGCTTAGCCGGGGGGCCGAACACCGGGGAGCTGTTTTTT. Drawing the rest from reference TRBV7-2 and TRBJ2-2, the complete variable domain is GAGVSQSPSNKVTEKGKDVELRCDPISGHTALYWYRQSLGQGLEFLIYFQGNSAPDKSGLPSDRFSAERTGGSVSTLTIQRTQQEDSAVYLCASSLAGGPNTGELFFGEGSRLTVL.

The chain combines TRBV6-2 or TRBV6-3 with TRBJ2-7; TRBD2 agrees at 9 bases. CDR1 is MNHEY and CDR2 is SVGEGT in the germline V gene. V gave up 4 bases and J gave up 0 bases; unmatched junction bases: 4. This CDR3 contains 15 residues. For the CDR3, the DNA is TGTGCCAGCAGTTCGCCAGCGGGAGGCTCCTACGAGCAGTACTTC. Its translation is CASSSPAGGSYEQYF.

This clonotype has ten or more counts. The chain combines TRBV11-2 with TRBJ2-1; D gene uncertain. V lost 3 bases to trimming and J lost 0 bases, with 3 bases between them. The V gene's germline CDR1 is SGHAT and CDR2 FQNNGV. The CDR3 sequence is 13 residues long. CDR3 DNA sequence: TGTGCCAGCAGCTTCCCCTCCTACAATGAGCAGTTCTTC. Translated: CASSFPSYNEQFF.

V gene TRBV9 combines with J gene TRBJ2-7; D gene unclear. Germline loops: CDR1 SGDLS, CDR2 YYNGEE. V was cut by 2 bases and J by 0 bases, with 9 bases left in between. The CDR3 totals 14 residues. The CDR3 protein is CASSVGSSSYEQYF. The CDR3, as DNA: TGTGCCAGCAGCGTGGGGTCGAGCTCCTACGAGCAGTACTTC.

This clonotype came up a few times. J is TRBJ2-7 and V is TRBV11-2; 7 nucleotides agree with TRBD1. The CDR3 contains 16 residues. Germline V gene sequence: CDR1 SGHAT, CDR2 FQNNGV. V was clipped by 5 bases and J by 1 base; unmatched bases: 11. CDR3 nucleotides: TGTGCCAGCAGCACATACCGACTGGGACAGTCCTACGAGCAGTACTTC. Translated, it gives CASSTYRLGQSYEQYF.

In this sample, this clonotype turned up many times. The chain uses TRBV27 and TRBJ1-2; 8 nucleotides agree with TRBD1. The J segment lost 3 bases and the V segment lost 5 bases, leaving 8 bases of the junction unmatched. Germline V CDR1 and CDR2: MNHEY, SMNVEV (reference sequence). This CDR3 is 15 amino acids long. CDR3 region: CASSPTGVGHYGYTF. The CDR3 nucleotides read TGTGCCAGCAGTCCGACAGGGGTTGGGCACTATGGCTACACCTTC.

This clonotype was counted a few times. The gene calls are TRBV20-1 and TRBJ2-3; 12 bases are a match to TRBD2. CDR1 is DFQATT and CDR2 is SNEGSKA in the germline V gene (reference sequence). Trimming removed 1 base from V and 5 bases from J; junction bases left unmatched: 10. This CDR3 has 17 residues. In DNA form, the CDR3 reads TGCAGTGCTAGAGTGACTAGCGGGAGCCCCGAGGGAGATACGCAGTATTTT. This sequence encodes CSARVTSGSPEGDTQYF.